What follows are 25 T cell receptor beta chains derived from one specimen sequenced in a study of cytomegalovirus exposure and HLA in healthy donors. Sequenced by immunoSEQ multiplex PCR; TCRdb stores in-frame clones only, minus some. The repertoire holds tens of thousands of clones, with about 94% as singletons. Sequencing was performed on PBMCs. These receptors were taken from a man younger than 30 in good health and CMV-seronegative.

The V call is TRBV18, the J call TRBJ2-7; D not resolved. V was shortened by 6 bases and J by 0 bases, with 12 bases between the two germline ends. In germline, CDR1 is KGHSH, CDR2 LQKENI. This CDR3 comprises 14 residues. The CDR3 DNA is TGTGCCAGCTCTATACTCACTACCTCCTACGAGCAGTACTTC. It encodes CASSILTTSYEQYF.

For this clone: The sample carries other DNA sequences with the same CDR3. V is TRBV6-5 and J is TRBJ1-1; D unresolved. The CDR3 length is 13 residues. Between the trimmed V and J ends, which lost 6 bases and 0 bases, there was a span of 8 bases. CDR1 and CDR2 (germline): MNHEY, SVGAGI. CDR3 sequence reads: CASSLGVNTEAFF. In nucleotides, the CDR3 is TGTGCCAGCAGCCTCGGGGTGAACACTGAAGCTTTCTTT.

This chain connects TRBV5-4 to TRBJ2-1; D perhaps matches TRBD2 (5 bases). The germline CDR1 and CDR2 sequences are SGHNT and YYREEE (reference sequence). The germline V and J ends were trimmed by 7 bases and 8 bases, with 13 bases remaining between them. The CDR3 length is 12 residues. CDR3 region: CASGALGDEQFF. In DNA, the CDR3 is TGTGCCAGCGGCGCCCTGGGAGATGAGCAGTTCTTC.

This chain connects TRBV6-5 to TRBJ2-3; D gene ambiguous. V gave up 2 bases and J gave up 0 bases, with 6 bases separating them. CDR3 length: 14 residues. Germline V gene lookup returns CDR1 MNHEY and CDR2 SVGAGI. The CDR3 DNA is TGTGCCAGCAGTTACGGGCTGAGCACAGATACGCAGTATTTT. Protein: CASSYGLSTDTQYF.

The CDR3 region is CASSYTNRGDHDEQFF. CDR3 DNA sequence: TGTGCCAGCAGTTACACCAACAGGGGGGATCATGATGAGCAGTTCTTC. The rearrangement uses TRBV6-5 and TRBJ2-1; 8 nucleotides agree with TRBD1. The CDR3 runs to 16 residues. Trimming removed 2 bases from V and 8 bases from J; junction bases left unmatched: 11. The V gene's germline CDR1 is MNHEY and CDR2 SVGAGI.

This clone was detected only once. The genes are TRBV4-3 and TRBJ2-7; D possibly corresponds to TRBD1 (7 bases). The CDR3 spans 15 residues. V lost 0 bases and J lost 3, with 12 bases in between. Germline V gene sequence: CDR1 LGHNA, CDR2 YSLEER. CDR3 region: CASSQEAGQSYEQYF. The DNA for the CDR3 is TGCGCCAGCAGCCAAGAGGCGGGACAGAGCTACGAGCAGTACTTC.

V usage is TRBV6-4 and J usage is TRBJ2-6; D perhaps matches TRBD2 (5 bases). The CDR3 extends over 14 amino acids. V was shortened by 4 bases and J by 4 bases, with 8 bases between the two germline ends. CDR1 is MRHNA and CDR2 is SNTAGT in the germline V gene. The CDR3 sequence is CASSAGIGANVLTF. DNA of the CDR3: TGTGCCAGCAGTGCGGGGATCGGGGCCAACGTCCTGACTTTC.

The genes are TRBV27 and TRBJ1-2; 11 nucleotides line up with TRBD1. This CDR3 is 15 amino acids long. Looked up from germline, CDR1 is MNHEY and CDR2 is SMNVEV (reference sequence). The trim removed 5 bases at V and 8 bases at J, leaving 10 bases unmatched. The CDR3 DNA reads TGTGCCAGCAGTACTCCGGGACAGGGGGTTTCGGGCTACACCTTC. Protein product: CASSTPGQGVSGYTF.

This sequence joins TRBV19 and TRBJ2-1; 11 bases are shared with TRBD2. The germline gives CDR1 LNHDA, CDR2 SQIVND (reference sequence). CDR3 length: 16 residues. V dropped 5 bases and J dropped 8; count of bases not matched to a gene: 11. The CDR3 here is CASSVPGASGRYEQFF. The CDR3 DNA reads TGTGCCAGTAGTGTCCCCGGGGCTAGCGGGAGGTATGAGCAGTTCTTC.

The chain couples TRBV6-1 to TRBJ2-7; 9 bases are shared with TRBD2. Trimming at V came to 1 base and at J to 3 bases, leaving 10 bases not matched to a gene. The CDR3 has 17 amino acids. The germline V gene encodes CDR1 MNHNS and CDR2 SASEGT. CDR3: CASSEGSGSVYVYEQYF. CDR3 DNA: TGTGCCAGCAGTGAAGGTAGCGGGAGTGTCTACGTCTACGAGCAGTACTTC.

This rearrangement joins TRBV6-6 to TRBJ1-2, with TRBD1 matching 8 bases. Germline trimming cut 3 bases from V and 1 base from J; bases unmatched to any gene: 4. Germline loops: CDR1 MNHNY, CDR2 SVGAGI (reference sequence). This CDR3 comprises 15 residues. The CDR3, as DNA: TGTGCCAGCAGTTATGGACAGGGCATTAACTATGGCTACACCTTC. Its protein is CASSYGQGINYGYTF.

This sequence joins TRBV30 and TRBJ1-4, with 10 bases aligning to TRBD1. Germline CDR1 GTSNPN, CDR2 SVGIG (reference sequence). This CDR3 comprises 16 residues. Trimming took 2 bases from V and 8 from J; bases not matched to a gene: 11. The CDR3: CAWSTDRGFLLEKLFF. CDR3 nucleotides: TGTGCCTGGAGTACGGACAGGGGGTTCCTTCTAGAAAAACTGTTTTTT.

J is TRBJ2-5 and V is TRBV18; TRBD2 is a possible D gene (6 bases). This CDR3 has 15 residues. Trimming removed 5 bases from V and 4 bases from J, with 17 bases in between. Germline CDR1 KGHSH, CDR2 LQKENI. The CDR3 sequence: CASSTGRLGGETQYF. DNA for the CDR3: TGTGCCAGCTCAACGGGACGGTTGGGGGGAGAGACCCAGTACTTC. The variable domain in full, with the rest retrieved from reference TRBV18 and TRBJ2-5, is NAGVMQNPRHLVRRRGQEARLRCSPMKGHSHVYWYRQLPEEGLKFMVYLQKENIIDESGMPKERFSAEFPKEGPSILRIQQVVRGDSAAYFCASSTGRLGGETQYFGPGTRLLVL.

The chain carries TRBV5-5 and TRBJ1-3; maybe TRBD1 (6 bases). Germline V gene lookup returns CDR1 SGHKS and CDR2 YYEKEE (reference sequence). The V end was cut by 5 bases, the J end by 0 bases, with 15 bases between. The CDR3 has 16 residues. DNA of the CDR3: TGTGCCAGCAGGGGGATAGGGGGTTACTCTGGAAACACCATATATTTT. Amino acids: CASRGIGGYSGNTIYF.

The chain joins TRBV27 to TRBJ2-7, with D uncertain. Trimming removed 2 bases from V and 4 bases from J, with 9 bases in between. The CDR3 length is 13 residues. Germline V gene lookup returns CDR1 MNHEY and CDR2 SMNVEV (reference sequence). This CDR3 reads CASSLNRLYEQYF. The CDR3 nucleotides read TGTGCCAGCAGTTTAAACAGATTATACGAGCAGTACTTC.

The chain recombines TRBV5-6 with TRBJ2-7; D might be TRBD2 (6 bases). The V and J ends lost 4 bases and 9 bases respectively, with 17 bases between them. CDR3 length: 13 amino acids. Germline CDR1 and CDR2: SGHDT and YYEEEE. In DNA form, the CDR3 reads TGTGCCAGCAGCCCTGCTTGGGGGGATGGGCAGTACTTC. The encoded protein is CASSPAWGDGQYF.

V usage is TRBV19 and J usage is TRBJ2-7, with D tentatively TRBD2 (5 bases). Trimming cost V 3 bases and J 6 bases, with 6 bases left between them. This CDR3 spans 11 amino acids. From germline, CDR1 is LNHDA and CDR2 SQIVND (reference sequence). DNA of the CDR3: TGTGCCAGTAGTATTGGGAGCGAGCAGTACTTC. Amino acid sequence: CASSIGSEQYF.

J is TRBJ2-1 and V is TRBV7-2; D unclear. CDR1 and CDR2 (germline): SGHTA, FQGNSA. Trimming took off 6 bases at V and 6 bases at J, with 9 bases between the two ends. The CDR3 runs to 12 residues. The CDR3 sequence is CASSSLVNEQFF. The CDR3 DNA follows: TGTGCCAGCAGTTCTTTAGTCAATGAGCAGTTCTTC.

The chain links TRBV6-1 to TRBJ1-3; D unclear. The CDR3 totals 15 residues. Germline V gene data show CDR1 as MNHNS and CDR2 as SASEGT. V lost 3 bases and J 0 bases, leaving 9 bases between the germline ends. CDR3 sequence (DNA): TGTGCCAGCAGTGATTATGGGAGCTCTGGAAACACCATATATTTT. Translating it yields CASSDYGSSGNTIYF.

J is TRBJ2-1 and V is TRBV15, with D perhaps TRBD2 (6 bases). The CDR3 contains 12 residues. CDR1 and CDR2 from the germline V gene are LNHNV and YYDKDF (reference sequence). Between the trimmed V and J ends, which lost 5 bases and 9 bases, there was a span of 11 bases. CDR3 DNA: TGTGCCACCAGCCCGGGGGTGGGTGAGCAGTTCTTC. Translation: CATSPGVGEQFF.

The chain joins TRBV5-4 to TRBJ2-1, with TRBD1 as a possible D gene (6 bases). The germline V and J ends were trimmed by 5 bases and 10 bases, with 13 bases remaining between them. The germline CDR1 and CDR2 sequences are SGHNT and YYREEE (reference sequence). This CDR3 spans 12 amino acids. The CDR3 nucleotides read TGTGCCAGCAGATCAACAGGGTTGGAGCAGTTCTTC. It is translated as CASRSTGLEQFF.

The count of this clone is one. The CDR3 sequence is CASSSRAEAFF. The CDR3 DNA follows: TGTGCCAGCAGCTCCCGCGCTGAAGCTTTCTTT. V and J are TRBV7-2 and TRBJ1-1; D unclear. CDR1 and CDR2 (germline): SGHTA, FQGNSA. The CDR3 totals 11 residues. Trimming stripped 4 bases from V and 6 bases from J, with 6 bases between.

The rearrangement joins TRBV19 to TRBJ1-2; 9 nucleotides line up with TRBD1. The CDR3 is 14 residues long. Germline CDR1 reads LNHDA; CDR2 reads SQIVND (reference sequence). The V segment lost 10 bases and the J segment 2 bases; nucleotides outside the gene matches: 8. The CDR3 DNA sequence: TGTGCCACCGTTACAGGGGGCGAGAACTATGGCTACACCTTC. Translated, it gives CATVTGGENYGYTF. The entire variable domain, with the rest obtained from reference TRBV19 and TRBJ1-2, is as follows: DGGITQSPKYLFRKEGQNVTLSCEQNLNHDAMYWYRQDPGQGLRLIYYSQIVNDFQKGDIAEGYSVSREKKESFPLTVTSAQKNPTAFYLCATVTGGENYGYTFGSGTRLTVV.

This chain uses TRBV6-1 with TRBJ2-3; possibly TRBD1 for D (5 bases). The CDR3 covers 18 residues. Germline V gene sequence: CDR1 MNHNS, CDR2 SASEGT. V lost 3 bases, J lost 1 base, and 20 bases lay in between. For the CDR3, the DNA is TGTGCCAGCAGTGACGGATCCTTCCCAGGGATGGGCACAGATACGCAGTATTTT. Its protein product is CASSDGSFPGMGTDTQYF.

V gene TRBV7-9 combines with J gene TRBJ2-1; TRBD2 aligns across 11 bases. V lost 2 bases to trimming and J lost 4 bases; unmatched junction nucleotides: 4. The CDR3 spans 16 residues. The V gene's germline CDR1 is SEHNR and CDR2 FQNEAQ (reference sequence). For the CDR3, the DNA is TGTGCCAGCAGCTTAACGGGACTAGCGGTATACAATGAGCAGTTCTTC. It translates to CASSLTGLAVYNEQFF.